This T cell receptor (beta chain) was sequenced for a study of shared clonotypes between healthy human individuals. Findings and caveats of the study: Since donors were few, the genetic and exposure-history diversity represented was limited.

This CDR3 region has 12 residues. Trimming pared 6 bases from V and 4 bases from J, leaving 10 bases between. CDR1 is SGHRS, CDR2 YFSETQ, per germline. Assay: immunoSEQ multiplex PCR; the TCRdb copy retains only in-frame clones and omits some. In the table there are over a million clones, more than 95% of which are singletons. About this clone: Its antigen is unidentified.

This TCR came from a man aged 25 to 40 in good health. The specimen was naive CD4+ T cells sorted from blood. The subset was: CD45RA+ positively selected. The V gene is TRBV5-1, the J gene TRBJ1-2, with D possibly matching TRBD1 (5 bases). The CDR3 region has the DNA TGCGCCAGCACCGCAGGGTCCTATGGCTACACCTTC. Residues: CASTAGSYGYTF.